These 29 T cell receptor beta chains share one sample of origin, sequenced in a study of T-cell memory formation after mild COVID-19. Via MiXCR, TCRdb re-called the 5' RACE reads, giving one row per CDR3 protein. The sample holds hundreds of thousands of distinct CDR3 sequences; approximately 19% are singletons and the top ten take around 12%. Sequencing was done on a sample of PBMCs or a T cell subset sorted from them (not recorded which). These receptors were obtained from an adult woman who had mild COVID-19 (a few samples of this study predate the infection). Cell type and time point are not known.

The chain combines TRBV6-5 with TRBJ2-3; 9 bases match TRBD1. CDR3 length: 16 residues. With 5 bases clipped from V and 1 base from J, the junction kept 7 bases outside the gene matches. Germline CDR1 and CDR2: MNHEY and SVGAGI. The chain's CDR3 is CASSRSQGARTDTQYF. For the CDR3, the DNA is TGTGCCAGCAGTAGATCACAGGGGGCTCGCACAGATACGCAGTATTTT.

This clonotype was detected many times. The chain combines TRBV24-1 with TRBJ2-7, with TRBD1 as a possible D gene (6 bases). Germline loops: CDR1 KGHDR, CDR2 SFDVKD. There are 16 residues in the CDR3. Deletions cut 4 bases from V and 3 bases from J, with 18 bases between. The DNA for the CDR3 is TGTGCCACCAGTGAATCCGGGACAACTACTGTCTACGAGCAGTACTTC. Amino acid sequence: CATSESGTTTVYEQYF.

This clonotype was detected only a few times. The CDR3 nucleotides read TGTGCCAGCAGACCACAGGGAGATCCCTACGAGCAGTACTTC. Protein: CASRPQGDPYEQYF. The rearrangement uses TRBV7-9 and TRBJ2-7; TRBD1 is a possible D gene (6 bases). The CDR3 loop spans 14 amino acids. CDR1 is SEHNR, CDR2 FQNEAQ, per germline (reference sequence). Trimming shortened V by 6 bases and J by 2 bases, and 14 bases separated the two germline ends.

This clonotype has more than one count but fewer than ten. This chain links TRBV29-1 with TRBJ2-5; TRBD1 matches 7 bases. V gave up 7 bases and J gave up 5 bases; unmatched junction bases: 10. The CDR3 runs 13 residues. In germline, CDR1 is SQVTM, CDR2 ANQGSEA. Here the CDR3 reads CSARQGTQETQYF. The CDR3 DNA reads as TGCAGCGCTCGACAGGGAACGCAGGAGACCCAGTACTTC.

The table lists this clonotype with many counts. The V and J genes are TRBV11-2 and TRBJ2-2, with 12 bases aligning to TRBD2. The CDR3 is 16 residues long. Looked up from germline, CDR1 is SGHAT and CDR2 is FQNNGV. V lost 5 bases to trimming and J lost 1 base; unmatched junction nucleotides: 2. DNA of the CDR3: TGTGCCAGCAGCAAGGGACTAGCGGGGAACACCGGGGAGCTGTTTTTT. It codes for CASSKGLAGNTGELFF.

This clonotype was detected a few times. The V gene is TRBV4-3, the J gene TRBJ1-5; D is unresolved. Deletions cut 0 bases from V and 0 bases from J, with 6 bases between. CDR3 length: 15 amino acids. CDR1 is LGHNA and CDR2 is YSLEER in the germline V gene. CDR3 region: CASSQEFGSNQPQHF. DNA of the CDR3: TGCGCCAGCAGCCAAGAATTTGGTAGCAATCAGCCCCAGCATTTT.

In this sample, this clonotype turned up a few times. This chain connects TRBV24-1 to TRBJ2-2; D possibly uses TRBD1 or TRBD2 (6 bases each). The germline gives CDR1 KGHDR, CDR2 SFDVKD. Trimming took 1 base from V and 4 from J, leaving 18 bases between them. The CDR3 totals 18 residues. This chain's CDR3 is CATSDLPDRTEGTGELFF. In DNA, the CDR3 is TGTGCCACCAGTGATTTACCAGACAGGACGGAGGGCACCGGGGAGCTGTTTTTT.

This clonotype was seen only a few times. The gene calls are TRBV12-3 or TRBV12-4 and TRBJ1-2; no definite D call. This CDR3 has 14 residues. V shed 4 bases and J shed 4 bases, with 13 bases lying between them. The DNA for the CDR3 is TGTGCCAGCAGTTCCCGGATTAGATCCTATGGCTACACCTTC. Residues: CASSSRIRSYGYTF.

This clonotype occurred a few times. The rearrangement joins TRBV7-9 to TRBJ2-7, with 8 bases that match TRBD1. V lost 5 bases, J lost 8 bases, and 8 bases stayed unmatched. Germline CDR1 SEHNR, CDR2 FQNEAQ (reference sequence). The CDR3 runs to 13 residues. This CDR3 reads CASSPIDRGKQYF. The CDR3 DNA is TGTGCCAGCAGCCCCATTGACAGGGGCAAGCAGTACTTC.

The chain employs TRBV3-1 and TRBJ2-5; tentatively, D is TRBD1 or TRBD2 (6 bases each). With 7 bases removed from V and 0 bases from J, the gap between germline ends came to 15 bases. This CDR3 contains 15 residues. The germline gives CDR1 LGHDT, CDR2 YNNKEL (reference sequence). DNA for the CDR3: TGTGCCAGCACCCTTGGAGGGGGGTACCAAGAGACCCAGTACTTC. It yields the protein CASTLGGGYQETQYF.

The rearrangement links TRBV20-1 to TRBJ2-3; D call uncertain. V was pared by 2 bases and J by 3 bases, with 12 bases between. Germline V lookup: CDR1 DFQATT, CDR2 SNEGSKA (reference sequence). This CDR3 contains 14 residues. CDR3 protein: CSARWVASTDTQYF. The CDR3 DNA is TGCAGTGCTAGATGGGTGGCTAGTACAGATACGCAGTATTTT.

The rearrangement links TRBV6-1 to TRBJ1-3, with a possible D match to TRBD1 (5 bases). In germline, CDR1 is MNHNS, CDR2 SASEGT. The CDR3 is 14 residues long. V was clipped by 6 bases and J by 0 bases, with 9 bases between them. The CDR3, as DNA: TGTGCCAGCAGAAGGGACGGCTCTGGAAACACCATATATTTT. Translating gives CASRRDGSGNTIYF.

This clonotype was seen only a few times. The chain uses TRBV4-1 and TRBJ1-5, with 8 positions matching TRBD1. The CDR3 totals 15 residues. Losses at the gene ends were 3 bases for V and 4 bases for J; bases not matched to a gene: 5. CDR1 MGHRA and CDR2 YSYEKL come from the germline V gene. The CDR3 loop reads CASSQGQGANQPQHF. In nucleotides, the CDR3 is TGCGCCAGCAGCCAGGGGCAGGGGGCAAATCAGCCCCAGCATTTT.

This clonotype showed up just a few times. The gene calls are TRBV6-2 or TRBV6-3 and TRBJ2-2, with 10 bases identical to TRBD1. Trimming removed 5 bases from V and 7 bases from J; junction bases left unmatched: 10. The germline V gene encodes CDR1 MNHEY and CDR2 SVGEGT. The length of the CDR3 is 16 residues. The CDR3 protein is CASSRPTGGIGGELFF. CDR3 in DNA: TGTGCCAGCAGTAGACCGACAGGGGGCATAGGCGGGGAGCTGTTTTTT.

This chain joins TRBV27 and TRBJ2-1; tentatively, D is TRBD1 (6 bases). Germline V gene data show CDR1 as MNHEY and CDR2 as SMNVEV (reference sequence). The CDR3 spans 14 residues. Trimming stripped 2 bases from V and 9 bases from J, with 14 bases between. The CDR3 spells CASSLGGRNGEQFF. The CDR3 nucleotides are TGTGCCAGCAGTTTAGGGGGCCGCAATGGTGAGCAGTTCTTC.

The J gene is TRBJ1-1, the V gene TRBV30; no reliable D call. Germline loops: CDR1 GTSNPN, CDR2 SVGIG (reference sequence). V was trimmed by 1 base and J by 0 bases, leaving 9 bases between them. The CDR3 runs to 14 residues. The DNA of the CDR3 is TGTGCCTGGAGTGAAGTCGTCCTGAACACTGAAGCTTTCTTT. Translated, it gives CAWSEVVLNTEAFF. Full variable domain (rest looked up from reference TRBV30 and TRBJ1-1): SQTIHQWPATLVQPVGSPLSLECTVEGTSNPNLYWYRQAAGRGLQLLFYSVGIGQISSEVPQNLSASRPQDRQFILSSKKLLLSDSGFYLCAWSEVVLNTEAFFGQGTRLTVV.

This clonotype was picked up many times. For the CDR3, the DNA is TGTGCCACGGGGTACCCACCGGCGGGACAGGGTCATGGCTACACCTTC. Amino acids: CATGYPPAGQGHGYTF. The rearrangement joins TRBV6-5 to TRBJ1-2, with TRBD1 matching over 9 bases. V shed 10 bases, J shed 6 bases, and the junction held 18 bases outside the gene matches. The CDR3 spans 16 residues. Germline CDR1 reads MNHEY; CDR2 reads SVGAGI.

The rearrangement uses TRBV7-8 and TRBJ2-5, with 8 bases that match TRBD2. The V and J ends lost 3 bases and 4 bases, in that order; junction bases with no gene match: 4. The germline V gene encodes CDR1 SGHVS and CDR2 FQNEAQ. The CDR3 spans 14 residues. For the CDR3, the DNA is TGTGCCAGCAGCTTCGGGGGGGCATTAGAGACCCAGTACTTC. It translates to CASSFGGALETQYF.

The CDR3 protein is CASSPRTGGVPIMNTEAFF. In DNA, the CDR3 is TGTGCCAGCAGCCCTCGGACAGGGGGCGTTCCTATTATGAACACTGAAGCTTTCTTT. The chain employs TRBV7-9 and TRBJ1-1; TRBD1 aligns across 11 bases. Germline values: CDR1 SEHNR, CDR2 FQNEAQ (reference sequence). V shed 5 bases and J 0 bases; nucleotides not matched to a gene: 14. The CDR3 is 19 residues long.

V gene TRBV6-1 combines with J gene TRBJ1-2, with D maybe TRBD1 (5 bases). Germline CDR1 and CDR2: MNHNS and SASEGT. The CDR3 covers 17 residues. V dropped 6 bases and J dropped 8 bases, with 28 bases sitting between them. The CDR3 DNA follows: TGTGCCAGCAGGGAGGGTGACAGCATATCCTTCCTGACGGGCTACACCTTC. This translates into CASREGDSISFLTGYTF.

The genes are TRBV29-1 and TRBJ2-7; 9 bases fit TRBD1. The length of the CDR3 is 13 residues. The junction had 7 bases not matched to a gene; V was cut back by 7 bases and J by 3 bases. CDR1 is SQVTM and CDR2 is ANQGSEA in the germline V gene. The CDR3 DNA follows: TGCAGCGCAGCACCGGGACAGGGCTACGAGCAGTACTTC. It is translated as CSAAPGQGYEQYF.

This clonotype was detected only a few times. The gene calls are TRBV27 and TRBJ2-5; tentatively, D is TRBD2 (6 bases). Germline values: CDR1 MNHEY, CDR2 SMNVEV (reference sequence). Trimming shortened V by 5 bases and J by 5 bases, and 15 bases separated the two germline ends. This CDR3 has 14 residues. In DNA, the CDR3 is TGTGCCAGCAGTAGGGCGGGGACTCAGGAGACCCAGTACTTC. It is translated as CASSRAGTQETQYF.

V gene TRBV5-1 combines with J gene TRBJ2-1; D is possibly TRBD2 (6 bases). This CDR3 spans 16 amino acids. CDR1 SGHRS and CDR2 YFSETQ come from the germline V gene. The germline V and J ends were trimmed by 7 bases and 0 bases, with 17 bases remaining between them. The chain's CDR3 is CASRLGGAISYNEQFF. The CDR3 coding sequence is TGCGCCAGCCGGCTCGGGGGAGCCATCTCCTACAATGAGCAGTTCTTC.

The table lists this clonotype with a few counts. V usage is TRBV29-1 and J usage is TRBJ2-1; unclear D gene. Germline V gene data show CDR1 as SQVTM and CDR2 as ANQGSEA. The CDR3 has 11 amino acids. Trimming removed 4 bases at V and 4 bases at J, with 5 bases between. The CDR3 region has the DNA TGCAGCGTTGTCCAGTACAATGAGCAGTTCTTC. Translated: CSVVQYNEQFF.

The chain has TRBV7-8 and TRBJ1-2, with no clear D. This CDR3 has 14 residues. V lost 0 bases, J lost 4 bases, and 9 bases lay in between. Germline CDR1 and CDR2: SGHVS and FQNEAQ. The CDR3 spells CASSLAPQLYGYTF. CDR3 DNA sequence: TGTGCCAGCAGCTTAGCCCCACAGCTCTATGGCTACACCTTC.

The CDR3 bases are TGTGCCAGTAGCACGGGACACGGTTATGCTGAAGCTTTCTTT. This codes for CASSTGHGYAEAFF. The chain joins TRBV19 to TRBJ1-1, with D tentatively TRBD1 (6 bases). Trimming stripped 6 bases from V and 6 bases from J, with 17 bases between. The CDR3 length is 14 residues. Germline loops: CDR1 LNHDA, CDR2 SQIVND (reference sequence).

There are a few counts of this clonotype. The genes are TRBV20-1 and TRBJ2-7; TRBD1 or TRBD2 may be the D gene (5 bases each). V was shortened by 5 bases and J by 7 bases, with 21 bases between the two germline ends. The germline V gene has CDR1 DFQATT and CDR2 SNEGSKA (reference sequence). The CDR3 loop spans 14 amino acids. The CDR3 region has the DNA TGCAGTGCTCTAGTCCCGTTCGGGGCGGTGGAGCAGTACTTC. Its translation: CSALVPFGAVEQYF.

V and J are TRBV9 and TRBJ2-1; D not resolved. Germline lookup yields CDR1 SGDLS and CDR2 YYNGEE. Trimming removed 0 bases at V and 3 bases at J, with 4 bases between. This CDR3 region has 13 residues. CDR3 loop: CASSVDHYNEQFF. DNA for the CDR3: TGTGCCAGCAGCGTAGACCACTACAATGAGCAGTTCTTC.

V usage is TRBV6-2 or TRBV6-3 and J usage is TRBJ2-5, with D tentatively TRBD1 (7 bases). CDR3 length: 11 amino acids. Germline values: CDR1 MNHEY, CDR2 SVGEGT. V was cut by 8 bases and J by 5 bases, with 9 bases left in between. CDR3 DNA sequence: TGTGCCAGCGGAGGGGGCGAGACCCAGTACTTC. This codes for CASGGGETQYF.